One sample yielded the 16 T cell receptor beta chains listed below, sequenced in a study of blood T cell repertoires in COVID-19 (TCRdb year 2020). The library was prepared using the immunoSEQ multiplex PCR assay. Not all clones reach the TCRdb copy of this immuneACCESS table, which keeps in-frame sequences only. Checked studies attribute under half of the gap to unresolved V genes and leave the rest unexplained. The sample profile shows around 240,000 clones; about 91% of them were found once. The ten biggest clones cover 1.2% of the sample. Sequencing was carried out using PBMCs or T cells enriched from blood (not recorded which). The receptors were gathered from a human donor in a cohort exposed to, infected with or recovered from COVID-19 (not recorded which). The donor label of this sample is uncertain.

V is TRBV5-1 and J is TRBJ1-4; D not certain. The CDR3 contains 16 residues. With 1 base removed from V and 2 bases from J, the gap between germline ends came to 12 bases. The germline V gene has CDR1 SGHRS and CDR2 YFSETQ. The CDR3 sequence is CASSLRLTETNEKLFF. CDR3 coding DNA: TGCGCCAGCAGCTTGCGGCTCACAGAGACTAATGAAAAACTGTTTTTT. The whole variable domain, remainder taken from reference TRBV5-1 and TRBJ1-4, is KAGVTQTPRYLIKTRGQQVTLSCSPISGHRSVSWYQQTPGQGLQFLFEYFSETQRNKGNFPGRFSGRQFSNSRSEMNVSTLELGDSALYLCASSLRLTETNEKLFFGSGTQLSVL.

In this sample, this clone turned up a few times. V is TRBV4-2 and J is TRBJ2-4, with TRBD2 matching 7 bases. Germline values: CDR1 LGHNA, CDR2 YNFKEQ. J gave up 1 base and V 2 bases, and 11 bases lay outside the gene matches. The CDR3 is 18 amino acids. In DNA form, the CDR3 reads TGTGCCAGCAGCCAAAGTGGAGCCGCGGGGGAGGCCAAAAACATTCAGTACTTC. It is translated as CASSQSGAAGEAKNIQYF.

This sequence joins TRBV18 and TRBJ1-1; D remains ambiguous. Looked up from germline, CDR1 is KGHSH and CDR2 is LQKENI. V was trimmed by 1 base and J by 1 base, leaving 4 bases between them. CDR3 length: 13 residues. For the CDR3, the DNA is TGTGCCAGCTCACCACACAAGAACACTGAAGCTTTCTTT. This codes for CASSPHKNTEAFF. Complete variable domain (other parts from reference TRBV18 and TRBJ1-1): NAGVMQNPRHLVRRRGQEARLRCSPMKGHSHVYWYRQLPEEGLKFMVYLQKENIIDESGMPKERFSAEFPKEGPSILRIQQVVRGDSAAYFCASSPHKNTEAFFGQGTRLTVV.

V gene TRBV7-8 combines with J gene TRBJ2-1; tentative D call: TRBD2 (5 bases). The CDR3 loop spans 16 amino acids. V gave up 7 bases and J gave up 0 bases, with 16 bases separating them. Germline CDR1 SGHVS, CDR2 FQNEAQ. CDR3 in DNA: TGTGCCAGCAATCCTAAGCAGCGGAGCTCCTACAATGAGCAGTTCTTC. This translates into CASNPKQRSSYNEQFF. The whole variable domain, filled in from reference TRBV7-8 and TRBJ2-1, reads GAGVSQSPRYKVAKRGQDVALRCDPISGHVSLFWYQQALGQGPEFLTYFQNEAQLDKSGLPSDRFFAERPEGSVSTLKIQRTQQEDSAVYLCASNPKQRSSYNEQFFGPGTRLTVL.

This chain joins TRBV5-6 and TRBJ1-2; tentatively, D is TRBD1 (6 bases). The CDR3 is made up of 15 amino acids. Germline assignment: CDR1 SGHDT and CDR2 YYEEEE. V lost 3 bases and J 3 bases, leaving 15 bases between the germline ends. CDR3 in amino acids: CASSSKPSGDYGYTF. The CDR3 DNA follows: TGTGCCAGCAGCTCGAAACCTTCAGGGGACTATGGCTACACCTTC.

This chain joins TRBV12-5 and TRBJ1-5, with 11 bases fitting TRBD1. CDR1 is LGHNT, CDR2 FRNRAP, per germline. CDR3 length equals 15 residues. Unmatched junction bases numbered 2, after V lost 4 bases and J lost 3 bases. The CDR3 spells CASGWGQGDNQPQHF. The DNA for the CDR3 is TGTGCTAGTGGTTGGGGACAGGGGGACAATCAGCCCCAGCATTTT. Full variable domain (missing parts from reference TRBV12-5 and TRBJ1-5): DARVTQTPRHKVTEMGQEVTMRCQPILGHNTVFWYRQTMMQGLELLAYFRNRAPLDDSGMPKDRFSAEMPDATLATLKIQPSEPRDSAVYFCASGWGQGDNQPQHFGDGTRLSIL.

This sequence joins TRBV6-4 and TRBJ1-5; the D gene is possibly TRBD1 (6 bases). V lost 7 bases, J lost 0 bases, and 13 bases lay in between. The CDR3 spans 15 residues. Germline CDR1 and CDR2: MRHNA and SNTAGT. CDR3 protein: CASKGQPNSNQPQHF. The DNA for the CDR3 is TGTGCCAGCAAAGGACAGCCCAATAGCAATCAGCCCCAGCATTTT.

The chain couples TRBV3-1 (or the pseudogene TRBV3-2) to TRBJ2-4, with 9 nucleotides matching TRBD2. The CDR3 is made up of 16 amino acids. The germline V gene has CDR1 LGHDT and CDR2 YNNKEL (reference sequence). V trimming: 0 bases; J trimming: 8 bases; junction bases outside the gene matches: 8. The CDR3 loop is CASSQDWRGGPDIQYF. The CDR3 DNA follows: TGTGCCAGCAGCCAAGATTGGCGGGGGGGCCCGGACATTCAGTACTTC.

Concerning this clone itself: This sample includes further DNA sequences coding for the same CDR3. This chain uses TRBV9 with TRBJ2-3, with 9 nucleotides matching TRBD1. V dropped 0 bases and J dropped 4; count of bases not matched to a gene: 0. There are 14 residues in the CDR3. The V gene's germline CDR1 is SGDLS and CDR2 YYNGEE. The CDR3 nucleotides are TGTGCCAGCAGCGTAGGACAGGGGGCAGATACGCAGTATTTT. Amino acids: CASSVGQGADTQYF.

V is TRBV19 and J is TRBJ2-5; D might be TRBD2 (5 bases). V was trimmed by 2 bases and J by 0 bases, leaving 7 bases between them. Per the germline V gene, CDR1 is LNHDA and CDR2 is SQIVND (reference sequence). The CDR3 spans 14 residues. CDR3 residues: CASSIRGYQETQYF. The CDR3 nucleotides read TGTGCCAGTAGTATAAGAGGGTACCAAGAGACCCAGTACTTC.

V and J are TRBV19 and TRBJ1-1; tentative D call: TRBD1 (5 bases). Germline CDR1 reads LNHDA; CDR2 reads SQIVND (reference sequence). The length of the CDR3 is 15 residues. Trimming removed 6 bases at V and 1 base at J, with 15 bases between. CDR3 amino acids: CASRIGGYGNTEAFF. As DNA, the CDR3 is TGTGCCAGTAGAATCGGGGGATACGGGAACACTGAAGCTTTCTTT.

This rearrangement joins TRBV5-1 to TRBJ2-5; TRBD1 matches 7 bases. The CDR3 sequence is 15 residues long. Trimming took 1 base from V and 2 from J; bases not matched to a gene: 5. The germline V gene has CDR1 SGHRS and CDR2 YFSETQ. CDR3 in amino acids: CASSLLTGPQETQYF. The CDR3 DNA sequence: TGCGCCAGCAGCTTGTTGACAGGGCCACAAGAGACCCAGTACTTC.

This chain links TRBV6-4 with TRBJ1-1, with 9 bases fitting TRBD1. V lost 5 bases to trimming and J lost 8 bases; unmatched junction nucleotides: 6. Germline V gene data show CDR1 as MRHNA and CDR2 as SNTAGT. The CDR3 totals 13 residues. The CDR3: CASSSTGGEEAFF. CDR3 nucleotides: TGTGCCAGCAGTTCGACAGGGGGGGAAGAAGCTTTCTTT.

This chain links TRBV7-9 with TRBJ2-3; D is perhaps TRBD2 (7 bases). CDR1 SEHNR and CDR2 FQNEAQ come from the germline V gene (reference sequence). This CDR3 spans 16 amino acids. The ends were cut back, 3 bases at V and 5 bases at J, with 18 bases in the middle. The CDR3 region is CASSLLGGLGGDTQYF. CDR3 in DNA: TGTGCCAGCAGCTTGCTGGGGGGGCTGGGAGGAGATACGCAGTATTTT.

The CDR3 DNA sequence: TGTGCCAGCAGTTACTACAGGGCCTATAGCAATCAGCCCCAGCATTTT. It codes for CASSYYRAYSNQPQHF. The chain uses TRBV6-6 and TRBJ1-5; TRBD1 is a possible D gene (6 bases). V was shortened by 1 base and J by 0 bases, with 10 bases between the two germline ends. Germline CDR1 MNHNY, CDR2 SVGAGI (reference sequence). This CDR3 has 16 amino acids.

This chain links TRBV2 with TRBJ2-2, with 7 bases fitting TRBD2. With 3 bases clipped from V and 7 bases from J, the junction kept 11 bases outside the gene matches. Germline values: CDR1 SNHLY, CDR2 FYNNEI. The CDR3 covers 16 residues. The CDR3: CASSDPTVTGGGELFF. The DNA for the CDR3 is TGTGCCAGCAGTGACCCGACAGTAACGGGGGGCGGGGAGCTGTTTTTT.